A selection of T cell receptor beta chains follows, all from one sample in a study of blood T cell repertoires in COVID-19. Generated by immunoSEQ multiplex PCR, the TCRdb table keeps only in-frame clones and is missing some. Seen here are approximately 300,000 clones, 80% to 90% observed once, and the top ten hold about 9.4%. The sample was PBMCs or T cells enriched from blood (not recorded which). These receptor sequences come from a woman aged 18-29 years who had recovered from COVID-19. Both conserved end residues are part of each CDR3. Rows give clone size only sometimes, using once, few, many, or a class for an expanded clone.

clone size | CDR3 length | V gene | CDR3 protein
- | 15 | TRBV9 | CASSATGQINQPQHF
- | 10 | TRBV5-1 | CASSLINQYF
once | 14 | TRBV28 | CASSVQGWSYEQYF
- | 15 | TRBV7-2 | CASSPRVTSHNEQFF
- | 16 | TRBV27 | CASSLSTRFSTDTQYF
- | 12 | TRBV2 | CASNGGTGELFF
- | 14 | TRBV7-7 | CASSLGRLNQPQHF
- | 12 | TRBV6-5 | CALGQPNQPQHF
few | 14 | TRBV4-1 | CASSPRQGHTEAFF
- | 16 | TRBV18 | CASSRTATSGSYEQYF
- | 17 | TRBV24-1 | CATSDLPTGGSADTQYF
- | 15 | TRBV28 | CASSLREQAKNIQYF
- | 12 | TRBV2 | CASSTGGNTIYF
few | 12 | TRBV19 | CASRLPGNTIYF
- | 13 | TRBV29-1 | CSVGRANTGELFF
- | 16 | TRBV10-3 | CAISEFPSGGGNTQYF
- | 15 | TRBV7-9 | CASSSMGQGNSPLHF
- | 14 | TRBV5-6 | CASSSGSDSYGYTF
- | 15 | TRBV6-5 | CASTPGQGSGNTIYF
once | 18 | TRBV9 | CASSVEGLAGRRMGELFF
- | 13 | TRBV6-5 | CASVRVQGDTQYF
- | 15 | TRBV5-6 | CASSPRGTGPYEQYF
once | 16 | TRBV7-8 | CASSPPDRLLGHTIYF
- | 15 | TRBV6-5 | CASSYSVPRGQPQHF
once | 17 | TRBV7-3 | CASSATGSGGSYNEQLF
- | 14 | TRBV7-3 | CASSSTGGGTEAFF
- | 13 | TRBV2 | CASRPGQGTEQYF
- | 16 | TRBV7-3 | CASSPRTSGRKYEQFF
- | 15 | TRBV28 | CASRGTGTGGEGAFF
- | 14 | TRBV6-1 | CASSDIGTGHEQYF
- | 14 | TRBV2 | CASSDLQSSYEQYF
- | 14 | TRBV14 | CASSQLEGITEAFF
- | 18 | TRBV3-1/TRBV3-2 | CASSQERRLAGTFFEQYF
- | 16 | TRBV5-1 | CASSLAPTGGPDEQYF
- | 16 | TRBV7-9 | CASSLMGLNDYNEQFF
- | 15 | TRBV28 | CASSSPGQGTDTQYF
- | 15 | TRBV21-1 | CASSKVRISGNTIYF
- | 14 | TRBV7-7 | CASSLVRDSYGYTF
- | 13 | TRBV12-3/TRBV12-4 | CASSSQMNTEAFF
- | 14 | TRBV10-1 | CASSPGTSGNTIYF
- | 14 | TRBV5-1 | CASSLAPGNTEAFF
- | 15 | TRBV28 | CASTLRRDGDYGYTF
- | 15 | TRBV7-3 | CASSNTGEAGNTIYF
- | 13 | TRBV12-3/TRBV12-4 | CASSLLGQTEQYF
- | 18 | TRBV5-5 | CASSSTRGSPFDNQPQHF
- | 14 | TRBV5-4 | CASSLDSTSYEQYF